A few counts support the clone carrying this TCR beta chain. Its antigen is undetermined. This sample is drawn from a study of beta chain features in type 1 diabetes. About the study: The samples had about 100,000,000 sorted cells examined in all.

General observations from the study: Because the template was cDNA, high-expressing cells might be over-represented.

Expressed TCRB transcripts were sequenced because the isolated RNA had all been reverse transcribed beforehand. This table comes from immunoSEQ multiplex PCR, and its TCRdb copy is limited to in-frame clones, with some not included. This table has a few hundred thousand clones, roughly 30% appearing once. V lost 5 bases, J lost 2 bases, and 10 bases lay in between. There are 13 residues in the CDR3. The germline gives CDR1 SGHVS, CDR2 FQNEAQ. Sequencing was performed on naive CD4+ T cells from blood. This sequence joins TRBV7-8 and TRBJ2-7, with a weak D call TRBD2 (5 bases). This TCR derives from a man aged 18 to 30 in good health. The CDR3 spells CASSTPGTYEQYF. DNA of the CDR3: TGTGCCAGCAGCACTCCGGGGACCTACGAGCAGTACTTC.